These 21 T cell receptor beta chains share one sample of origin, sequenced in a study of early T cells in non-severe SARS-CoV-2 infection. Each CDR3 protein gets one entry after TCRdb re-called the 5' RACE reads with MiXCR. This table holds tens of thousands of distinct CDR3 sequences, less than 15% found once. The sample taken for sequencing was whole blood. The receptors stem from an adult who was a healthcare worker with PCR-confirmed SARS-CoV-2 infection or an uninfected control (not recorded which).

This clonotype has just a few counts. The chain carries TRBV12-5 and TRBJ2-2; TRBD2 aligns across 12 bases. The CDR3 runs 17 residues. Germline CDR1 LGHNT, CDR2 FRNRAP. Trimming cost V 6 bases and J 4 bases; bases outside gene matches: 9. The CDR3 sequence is CASGPGLAGTGTGELFF. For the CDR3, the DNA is TGTGCTAGTGGCCCTGGACTAGCGGGGACGGGCACCGGGGAGCTGTTTTTT.

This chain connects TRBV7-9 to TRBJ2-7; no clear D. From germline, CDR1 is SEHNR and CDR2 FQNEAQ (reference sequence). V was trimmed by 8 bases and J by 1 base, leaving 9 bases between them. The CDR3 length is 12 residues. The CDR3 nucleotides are TGTGCCAGCTCCGACGAGTCCTACGAGCAGTACTTC. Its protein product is CASSDESYEQYF.

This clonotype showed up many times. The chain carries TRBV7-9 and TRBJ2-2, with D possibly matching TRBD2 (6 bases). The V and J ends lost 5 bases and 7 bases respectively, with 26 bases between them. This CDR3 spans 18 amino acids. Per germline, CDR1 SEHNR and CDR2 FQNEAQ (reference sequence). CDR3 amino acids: CASSPRRLFRKEGGELFF. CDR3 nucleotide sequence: TGTGCCAGCAGCCCTAGACGTCTCTTCAGGAAGGAGGGCGGGGAGCTGTTTTTT. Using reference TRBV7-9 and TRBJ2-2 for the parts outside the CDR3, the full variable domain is DTGVSQNPRHKITKRGQNVTFRCDPISEHNRLYWYRQTLGQGPEFLTYFQNEAQLEKSRLLSDRFSAERPKGSFSTLEIQRTEQGDSAMYLCASSPRRLFRKEGGELFFGEGSRLTVL.

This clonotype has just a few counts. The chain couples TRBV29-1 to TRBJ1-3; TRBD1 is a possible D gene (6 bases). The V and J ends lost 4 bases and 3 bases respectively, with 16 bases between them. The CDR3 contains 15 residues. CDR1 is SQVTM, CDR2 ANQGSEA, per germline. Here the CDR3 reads CSVVAGAASGNTIYF. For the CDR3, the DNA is TGCAGCGTTGTGGCGGGGGCTGCTAGTGGAAACACCATATATTTT.

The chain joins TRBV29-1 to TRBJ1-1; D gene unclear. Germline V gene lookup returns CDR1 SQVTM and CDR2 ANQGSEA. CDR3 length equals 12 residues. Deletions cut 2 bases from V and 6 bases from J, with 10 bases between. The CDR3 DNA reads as TGCAGCGTTGAAATAACCTCGCCTGAAGCTTTCTTT. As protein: CSVEITSPEAFF.

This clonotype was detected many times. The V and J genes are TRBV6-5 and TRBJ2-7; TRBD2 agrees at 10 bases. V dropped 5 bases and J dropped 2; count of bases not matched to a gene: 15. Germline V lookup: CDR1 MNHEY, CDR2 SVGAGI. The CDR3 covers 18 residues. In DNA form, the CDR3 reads TGTGCCAGCAGTGGTGCAAGGACTAGCGGTTTTTCAACCTACGAGCAGTACTTC. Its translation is CASSGARTSGFSTYEQYF.

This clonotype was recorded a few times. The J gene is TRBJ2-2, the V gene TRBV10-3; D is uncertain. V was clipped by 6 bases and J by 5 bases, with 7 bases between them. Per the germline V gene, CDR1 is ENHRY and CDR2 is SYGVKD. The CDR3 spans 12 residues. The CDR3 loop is CAISQRTGELFF. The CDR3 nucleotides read TGTGCCATCAGCCAAAGGACCGGGGAGCTGTTTTTT.

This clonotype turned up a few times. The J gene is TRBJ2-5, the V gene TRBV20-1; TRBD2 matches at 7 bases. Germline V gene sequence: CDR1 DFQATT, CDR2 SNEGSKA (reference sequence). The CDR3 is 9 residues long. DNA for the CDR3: TGCAGGCGGGGGGAGACCCAGTACTTC. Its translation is CRRGETQYF.

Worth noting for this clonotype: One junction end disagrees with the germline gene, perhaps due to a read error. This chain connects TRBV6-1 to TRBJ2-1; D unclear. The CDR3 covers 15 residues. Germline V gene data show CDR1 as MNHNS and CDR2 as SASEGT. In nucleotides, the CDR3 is TGTACCAGCAGTGACCTAAGACCAGGCAGCAATGAGCAGTTCTTC. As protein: CTSSDLRPGSNEQFF.

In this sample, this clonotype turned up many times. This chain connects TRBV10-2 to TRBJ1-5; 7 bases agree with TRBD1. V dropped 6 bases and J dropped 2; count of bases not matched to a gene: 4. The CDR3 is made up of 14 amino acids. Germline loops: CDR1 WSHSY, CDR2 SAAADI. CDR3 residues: CASSRGQGNQPQHF. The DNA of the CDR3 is TGCGCCAGCAGCCGCGGACAGGGCAATCAGCCCCAGCATTTT.

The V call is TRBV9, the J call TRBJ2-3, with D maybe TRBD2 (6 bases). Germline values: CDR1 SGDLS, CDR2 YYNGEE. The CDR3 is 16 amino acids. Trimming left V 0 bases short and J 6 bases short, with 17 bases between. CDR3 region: CASSVGGRLALDTQYF. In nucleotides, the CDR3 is TGTGCCAGCAGCGTAGGAGGTCGCCTAGCGTTGGATACGCAGTATTTT.

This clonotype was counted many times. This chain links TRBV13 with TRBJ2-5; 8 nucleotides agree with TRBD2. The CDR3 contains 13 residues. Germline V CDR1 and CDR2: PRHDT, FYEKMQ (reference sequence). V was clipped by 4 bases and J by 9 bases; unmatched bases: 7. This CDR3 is CASSSSAGGPQYF. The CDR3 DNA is TGTGCCAGCAGCTCCTCCGCGGGGGGACCCCAGTACTTC. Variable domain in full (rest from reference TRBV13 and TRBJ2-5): AAGVIQSPRHLIKEKRETATLKCYPIPRHDTVYWYQQGPGQDPQFLISFYEKMQSDKGSIPDRFSAQQFSDYHSELNMSSLELGDSALYFCASSSSAGGPQYFGPGTRLLVL.

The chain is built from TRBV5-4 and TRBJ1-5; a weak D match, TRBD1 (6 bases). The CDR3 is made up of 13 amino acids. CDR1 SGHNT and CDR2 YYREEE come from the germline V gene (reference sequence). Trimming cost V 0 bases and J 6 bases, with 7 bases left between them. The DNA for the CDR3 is TGTGCCAGCAGCTTGGAGGGGGTTCAGCCCCAGCATTTT. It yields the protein CASSLEGVQPQHF.

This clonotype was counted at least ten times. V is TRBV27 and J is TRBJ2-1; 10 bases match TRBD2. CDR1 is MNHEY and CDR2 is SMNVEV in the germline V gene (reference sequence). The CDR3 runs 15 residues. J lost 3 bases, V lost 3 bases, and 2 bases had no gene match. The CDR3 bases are TGTGCCAGCAGTTTCGCTAGCGGGAGCTACAATGAGCAGTTCTTC. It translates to CASSFASGSYNEQFF.

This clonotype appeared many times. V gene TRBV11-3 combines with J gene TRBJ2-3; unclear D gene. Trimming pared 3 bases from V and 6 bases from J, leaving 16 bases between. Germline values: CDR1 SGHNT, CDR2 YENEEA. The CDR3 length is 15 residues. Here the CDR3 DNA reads TGTGCCAGCAGCTTGGGGTCGACGAGAGGTGATACGCAGTATTTT. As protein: CASSLGSTRGDTQYF.

Here the CDR3 reads CASSSEPPLAGVSTDTQYF. The DNA for the CDR3 is TGTGCCAGCAGCTCGGAACCCCCTCTAGCGGGAGTATCCACAGATACGCAGTATTTT. The V call is TRBV7-8, the J call TRBJ2-3; 10 bases are shared with TRBD2. Unmatched junction bases numbered 15, after V lost 4 bases and J lost 2 bases. Germline V gene lookup returns CDR1 SGHVS and CDR2 FQNEAQ. The CDR3 is 19 amino acids.

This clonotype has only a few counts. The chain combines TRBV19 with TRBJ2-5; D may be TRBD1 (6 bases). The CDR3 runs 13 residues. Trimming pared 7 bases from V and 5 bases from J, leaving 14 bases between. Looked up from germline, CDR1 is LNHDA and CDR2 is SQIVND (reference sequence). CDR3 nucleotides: TGTGCCAGTAACTGGAAAAGGGGGGAGACCCAGTACTTC. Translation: CASNWKRGETQYF.

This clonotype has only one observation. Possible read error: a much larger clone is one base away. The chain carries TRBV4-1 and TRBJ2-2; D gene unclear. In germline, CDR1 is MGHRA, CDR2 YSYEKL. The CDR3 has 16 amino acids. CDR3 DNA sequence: TGCACCAGCAGCCAGCAAGATTTGGTAGCTACCGGGGAGCTGTTTTTT. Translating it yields CTSSQQDLVATGELFF.

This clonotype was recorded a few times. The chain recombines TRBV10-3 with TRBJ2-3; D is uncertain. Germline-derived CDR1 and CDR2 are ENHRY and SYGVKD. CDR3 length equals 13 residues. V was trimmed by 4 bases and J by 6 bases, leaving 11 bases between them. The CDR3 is CAISGQDKDTQYF. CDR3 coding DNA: TGTGCCATCAGTGGGCAAGACAAGGATACGCAGTATTTT.

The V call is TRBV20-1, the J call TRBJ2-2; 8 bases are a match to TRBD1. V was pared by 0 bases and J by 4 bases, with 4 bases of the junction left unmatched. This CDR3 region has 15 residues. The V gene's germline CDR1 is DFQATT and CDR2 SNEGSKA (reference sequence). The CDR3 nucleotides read TGCAGTGCTAGAGACCAGGGGGCTCGCACCGGGGAGCTGTTTTTT. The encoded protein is CSARDQGARTGELFF.

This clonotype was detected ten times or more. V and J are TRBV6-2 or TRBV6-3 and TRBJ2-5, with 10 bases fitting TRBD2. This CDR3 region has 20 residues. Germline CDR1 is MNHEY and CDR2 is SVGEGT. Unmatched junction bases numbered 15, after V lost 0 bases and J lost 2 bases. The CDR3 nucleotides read TGTGCCAGCAGTTACTCTCTACCCAGCGGACTAGCGGCTCCACAAGAGACCCAGTACTTC. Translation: CASSYSLPSGLAAPQETQYF.